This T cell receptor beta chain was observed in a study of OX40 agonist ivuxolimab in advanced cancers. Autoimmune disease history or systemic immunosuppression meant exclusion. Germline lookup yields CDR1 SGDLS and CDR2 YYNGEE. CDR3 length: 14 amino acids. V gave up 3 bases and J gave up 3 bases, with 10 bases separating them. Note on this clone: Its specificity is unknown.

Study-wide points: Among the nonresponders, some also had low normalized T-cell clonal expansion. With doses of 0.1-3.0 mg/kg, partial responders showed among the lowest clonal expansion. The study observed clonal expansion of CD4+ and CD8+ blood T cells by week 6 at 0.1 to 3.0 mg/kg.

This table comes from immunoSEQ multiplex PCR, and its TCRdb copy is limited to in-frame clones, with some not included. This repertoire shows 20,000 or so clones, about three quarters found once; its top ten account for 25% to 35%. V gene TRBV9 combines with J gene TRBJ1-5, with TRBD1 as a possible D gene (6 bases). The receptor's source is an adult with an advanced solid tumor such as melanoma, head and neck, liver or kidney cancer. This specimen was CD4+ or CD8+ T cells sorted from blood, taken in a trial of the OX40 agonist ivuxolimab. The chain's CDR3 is CASSARGNNQPQHF. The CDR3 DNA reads TGTGCCAGCAGCGCCAGGGGCAACAATCAGCCCCAGCATTTT.